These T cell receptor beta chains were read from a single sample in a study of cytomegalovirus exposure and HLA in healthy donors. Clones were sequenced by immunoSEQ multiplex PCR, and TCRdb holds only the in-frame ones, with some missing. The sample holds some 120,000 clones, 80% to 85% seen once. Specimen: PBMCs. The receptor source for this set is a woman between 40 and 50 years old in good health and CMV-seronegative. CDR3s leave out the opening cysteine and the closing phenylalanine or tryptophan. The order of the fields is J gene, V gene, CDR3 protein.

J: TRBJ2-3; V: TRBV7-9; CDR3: ASSLLAGPDTQY
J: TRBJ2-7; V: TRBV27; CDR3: ASSFRRGASGDYEQY
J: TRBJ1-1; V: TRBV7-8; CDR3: ASSSRGGGATEAF
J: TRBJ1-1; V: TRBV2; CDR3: ASRDDSAVNTEAF
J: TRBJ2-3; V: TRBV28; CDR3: ASSLRQTSTDTQY
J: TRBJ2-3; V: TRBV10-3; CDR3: AIKSLAGGPSTDTQY
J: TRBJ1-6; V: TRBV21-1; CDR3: ASSESEDRDNSPLH
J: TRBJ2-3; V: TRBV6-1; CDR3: ASSESAGGSTDTQY
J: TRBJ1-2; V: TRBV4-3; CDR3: ASSCLPTGPSLGYT
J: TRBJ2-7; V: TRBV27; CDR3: ASSPRTGLLGEQY
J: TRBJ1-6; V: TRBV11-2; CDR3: ASSGQAIGNSPLH
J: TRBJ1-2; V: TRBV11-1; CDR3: ASSPDLFEGGRNGYT
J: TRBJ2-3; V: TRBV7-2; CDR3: ASSSLAGASNTQY
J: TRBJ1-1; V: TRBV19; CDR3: ASSVGQGGRAF
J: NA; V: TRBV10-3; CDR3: AIAQGDTTAYEQY
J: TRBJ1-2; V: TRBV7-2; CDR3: ASSFNGAERLRYT
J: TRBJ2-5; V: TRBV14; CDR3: ASSQGTSGKETQY
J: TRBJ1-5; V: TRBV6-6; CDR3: ASSQDSGNQPQH
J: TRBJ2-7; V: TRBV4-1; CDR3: ASSQDFGGYEQY
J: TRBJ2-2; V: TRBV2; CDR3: ASRGLAGGYSGGELF
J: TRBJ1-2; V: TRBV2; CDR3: ASSGQANYGYT
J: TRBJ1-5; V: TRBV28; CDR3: ASSPRTGGGNQPQH
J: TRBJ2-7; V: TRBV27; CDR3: ASSLPDRVLPYEQY
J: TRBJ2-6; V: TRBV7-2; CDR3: ASSSFRGSGANVLT
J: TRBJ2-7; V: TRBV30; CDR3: AWSKGGGRSYEQY
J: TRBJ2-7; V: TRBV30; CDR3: AWKRDRGSYEQY
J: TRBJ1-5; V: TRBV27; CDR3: ASSHNIGTGDQPQH
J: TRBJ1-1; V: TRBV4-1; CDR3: ASSRSIGGASTEAF
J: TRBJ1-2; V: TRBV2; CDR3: ASNGQGPIITNYGYT
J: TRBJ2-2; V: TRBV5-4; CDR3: ASSLSGMNTGELF
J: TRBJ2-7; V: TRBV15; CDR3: ATSKGGSSYEQY
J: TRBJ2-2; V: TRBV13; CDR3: ASRLAQGNTGELF
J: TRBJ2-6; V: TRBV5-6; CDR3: ASSLQMGHLSSGANVLT
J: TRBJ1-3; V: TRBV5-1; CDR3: ASSEGQSSGNTIY
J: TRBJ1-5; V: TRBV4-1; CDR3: ASSLETGQRDQPQH
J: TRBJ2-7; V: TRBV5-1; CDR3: ASSLAKTGGASYEQY
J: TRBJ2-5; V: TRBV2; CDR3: ANSKETQY
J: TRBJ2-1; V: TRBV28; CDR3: ASRGKSSYNEQF
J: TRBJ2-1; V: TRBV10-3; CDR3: ALRQGDNNEQF
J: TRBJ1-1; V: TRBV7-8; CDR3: ASSLRQGLEAF
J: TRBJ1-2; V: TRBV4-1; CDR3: ASSQDPGQGYGYT
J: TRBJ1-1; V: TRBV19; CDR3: ASTQTLGVWTEAF
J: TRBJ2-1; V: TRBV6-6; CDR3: ASSYLLAGEQF
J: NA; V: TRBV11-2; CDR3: ASSSSGTDYEQY
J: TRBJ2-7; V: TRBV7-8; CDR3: ASSLSRVASYEQY
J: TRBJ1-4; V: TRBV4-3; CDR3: ASSQVTGDEKLF
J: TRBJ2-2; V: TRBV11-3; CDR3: ASSPGTLQGTGELF
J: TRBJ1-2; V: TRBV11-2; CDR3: ASGGWGSYDGYT
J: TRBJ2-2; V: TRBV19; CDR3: ASSTDRGGRTGELF
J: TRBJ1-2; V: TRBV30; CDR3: AWTALQGTYGYT
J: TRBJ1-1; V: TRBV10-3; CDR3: AITGGMNTEAF
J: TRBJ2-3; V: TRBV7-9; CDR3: ASSLATSGFTDTQY